This T cell receptor (beta chain) was recorded in a study of T cell changes during pregnancy in multiple sclerosis. Germline CDR1 reads GTSNPN; CDR2 reads SVGIG (reference sequence). V shed 2 bases, J shed 3 bases, and the junction held 4 bases outside the gene matches. This CDR3 is built from 16 residues. Only in-frame clones appear in the TCRdb table, and some are missing; sequencing was by immunoSEQ multiplex PCR. The repertoire holds tens of thousands of clones, with approximately 86% as singletons. The clonotype originates from a female donor in good health, enrolled as a control in a pregnancy study. The specimen was CD4+ T cells from peripheral blood mononuclear cells, collected in the first trimester of pregnancy. The chain carries TRBV30 and TRBJ2-3; 14 nucleotides align to TRBD2. CDR3 sequence reads: CAWSRGLAGETDTQYF. CDR3 bases: TGTGCCTGGAGTAGGGGACTAGCGGGAGAAACAGATACGCAGTATTTT.